The next 21 T cell receptor beta chains were all read from a single sample in a study of breast tumors, draining lymph nodes, adjacent tissues. Breast cancer patients provided tissue from their axillary draining lymph nodes. MiXCR was run by TCRdb on the multiplex PCR reads, yielding one entry per CDR3 protein. The data hold some 100,000 distinct CDR3 sequences, with over 20% observed a single time. Input material: axillary lymph node tissue. Source of these receptors: a female donor with breast cancer. Some clones in this sample may be carry-over from other donors' samples.

This clonotype came up many times. The chain has TRBV6-5 and TRBJ2-2, with 7 nucleotides matching TRBD2. J gave up 6 bases and V 6 bases, and 7 bases lay outside the gene matches. The CDR3 is 14 amino acids. Per germline, CDR1 MNHEY and CDR2 SVGAGI. The CDR3: CASRGGRVAGELFF. The DNA for the CDR3 is TGTGCCAGCAGGGGGGGGAGGGTTGCCGGGGAGCTGTTTTTT.

This clonotype was observed at least ten times. The chain couples TRBV27 to TRBJ1-2; possible D gene TRBD1, 6 bases. The CDR3 consists of 13 residues. CDR1 MNHEY and CDR2 SMNVEV come from the germline V gene (reference sequence). The germline V and J ends were trimmed by 5 bases and 5 bases, with 12 bases remaining between them. The CDR3 loop reads CASSTRGWYGYTF. As DNA, the CDR3 is TGTGCCAGCAGTACCAGGGGTTGGTATGGCTACACCTTC.

For this clonotype: Possible read error: a much larger clone is one base away. V and J are TRBV27 and TRBJ2-2, with D possibly being TRBD2 (5 bases). This CDR3 spans 12 amino acids. Germline CDR1 MNHEY, CDR2 SMNVEV (reference sequence). Written as DNA, the CDR3 is TGTGCCAGCGGACTGCCCTACGGGAAGCTGTTTTTT. Amino acids: CASGLPYGKLFF.

This clonotype has ten or more counts. V and J are TRBV5-1 and TRBJ2-1, with D possibly matching TRBD2 (5 bases). The V and J ends lost 4 bases and 9 bases respectively, with 11 bases between them. The CDR3 extends over 12 amino acids. Germline V gene lookup returns CDR1 SGHRS and CDR2 YFSETQ. In DNA form, the CDR3 reads TGCGCCAGCAGCAGGACTGATGTTGAGCAGTTCTTC. Translating it yields CASSRTDVEQFF.

The rearrangement joins TRBV7-3 to TRBJ2-5; D possibly uses TRBD1 or TRBD2 (5 bases each). V lost 5 bases and J 7 bases, leaving 20 bases between the germline ends. CDR3 length: 15 residues. Germline loops: CDR1 SGHTA, CDR2 FQGTGA. CDR3 loop: CASSQNDSRDGTQYF. DNA of the CDR3: TGTGCCAGCAGCCAGAATGACTCGAGGGACGGGACCCAGTACTTC.

This clonotype appeared many times. The chain recombines TRBV29-1 with TRBJ2-3, with 9 bases matching TRBD1. V lost 3 bases and J lost 4; bases outside the gene matches: 11. Germline V gene lookup returns CDR1 SQVTM and CDR2 ANQGSEA. This CDR3 contains 16 residues. In DNA form, the CDR3 reads TGCAGCGTTGATGTAATGACAGGGGGTACCGCAGATACGCAGTATTTT. Translation: CSVDVMTGGTADTQYF.

This clonotype was picked up many times. The chain is built from TRBV24-1 and TRBJ2-2; D may correspond to TRBD1 or TRBD2 (5 bases each). The V end lost 5 bases, the J end lost 5 bases, and 20 bases lay between the germline ends. The germline V gene encodes CDR1 KGHDR and CDR2 SFDVKD. CDR3 length: 17 amino acids. This CDR3 is CATSVPRGQNGTGELFF. DNA of the CDR3: TGTGCCACCAGTGTCCCGAGGGGCCAGAATGGGACCGGGGAGCTGTTTTTT.

Points on this clonotype: Since a much larger clone is just one base distant, this may be a read error. The V call is TRBV3-1, the J call TRBJ2-6; D is unresolved. This CDR3 spans 12 amino acids. Germline values: CDR1 LGHDT, CDR2 YNNKEL (reference sequence). CDR3 region: CGSTAGANVLTF. The CDR3 coding sequence is TGTGGCAGCACGGCAGGGGCCAACGTCCTGACTTTC.

This clonotype was counted many times. The V gene is TRBV28, the J gene TRBJ1-2; maybe TRBD1 (5 bases). Trimming cost V 5 bases and J 6 bases, with 10 bases left between them. The germline V gene encodes CDR1 MDHEN and CDR2 SYDVKM. The CDR3 is 12 amino acids. The CDR3 loop reads CASSTPGNGYTF. The CDR3, as DNA: TGTGCCAGCAGTACGCCAGGGAATGGCTACACCTTC.

This clonotype showed up many times. V gene TRBV10-3 combines with J gene TRBJ1-5; no firm D call. The germline V and J ends were trimmed by 6 bases and 1 base, with 7 bases remaining between them. In germline, CDR1 is ENHRY, CDR2 SYGVKD. CDR3 length: 13 residues. CDR3 loop: CAIRAGSNQPQHF. The CDR3, as DNA: TGTGCCATCAGGGCTGGGAGCAATCAGCCCCAGCATTTT.

This clonotype was seen a handful of times. The chain recombines TRBV28 with TRBJ1-2, with D uncertain. CDR3 length: 13 residues. V gave up 5 bases and J gave up 4 bases, with 11 bases separating them. CDR1 MDHEN and CDR2 SYDVKM come from the germline V gene. The CDR3 region has the DNA TGTGCCAGCAGTCCGGACGGTACCTATGGCTACACCTTC. This encodes CASSPDGTYGYTF.

Concerning this clonotype itself: This could be a read error, since a much larger clone is one nucleotide away. This chain connects TRBV14 to TRBJ2-5, with D possibly being TRBD2 (6 bases). CDR3 size: 14 residues. Trimming removed 3 bases from V and 7 bases from J, with 15 bases in between. CDR1 and CDR2 from the germline V gene are SGHDN and FVKESK. CDR3 protein: CASSHGGSRGTQYF. Here the CDR3 DNA reads TGTGCCAGCAGCCACGGGGGTAGCCGGGGGACCCAGTACTTC. Looking up the rest from reference TRBV14 and TRBJ2-5 gives the full variable domain: EAGVTQFPSHSVIEKGQTVTLRCDPISGHDNLYWYRRVMGKEIKFLLHFVKESKQDESGMPNNRFLAERTGGTYSTLKVQPAELEDSGVYFCASSHGGSRGTQYFGPGTRLLVL.

The chain recombines TRBV5-8 with TRBJ2-5; 12 positions match TRBD2. The CDR3 spans 16 residues. J gave up 5 bases and V 5 bases, and 10 bases lay outside the gene matches. Germline lookup yields CDR1 SGHTS and CDR2 YDEGEE. Here the CDR3 reads CASRYGLAGPQETQYF. The CDR3 DNA follows: TGTGCCAGCAGATATGGACTAGCGGGACCACAGGAGACCCAGTACTTC.

The DNA for the CDR3 is TGTGCCAGCAGTGACCACGTTGGGACTAGCGGGAGACCAGCCAAAAACATTCAGTACTTC. It specifies CASSDHVGTSGRPAKNIQYF. J is TRBJ2-4 and V is TRBV6-1, with 14 bases identical to TRBD2. Germline lookup yields CDR1 MNHNS and CDR2 SASEGT. This CDR3 comprises 20 residues. Trimming cost V 3 bases and J 0 bases; bases outside gene matches: 10.

This clonotype was seen only a few times. One end of the junction is discordant with germline, which a read error may explain. V is TRBV5-4 and J is TRBJ2-3; unclear D gene. In germline, CDR1 is SGHNT, CDR2 YYREEE (reference sequence). This CDR3 is built from 13 residues. CDR3 bases: TGTGTCAGCAGCTTGGACGTCCAAGATACGCAGTATTTT. This gives the protein CVSSLDVQDTQYF.

This clonotype was observed at least ten times. The chain uses TRBV29-1 and TRBJ2-3, with D perhaps being TRBD1 or TRBD2 (6 bases each). Germline CDR1 is SQVTM and CDR2 is ANQGSEA. CDR3 length: 11 amino acids. V was trimmed by 7 bases and J by 3 bases, leaving 8 bases between them. This CDR3 is CSAGATDTQYF. The DNA of the CDR3 is TGCAGCGCGGGGGCGACAGATACGCAGTATTTT.

This clonotype was recorded at least ten times. The chain uses TRBV19 and TRBJ2-7, with 10 bases matching TRBD1. V dropped 4 bases and J dropped 3; count of bases not matched to a gene: 15. CDR3 length: 18 residues. Per germline, CDR1 LNHDA and CDR2 SQIVND (reference sequence). CDR3 DNA: TGTGCCAGTAGTAAGGGACAGGGGAGAAATAATAAGTTCTACGAGCAGTACTTC. Amino acid sequence: CASSKGQGRNNKFYEQYF. Full variable domain (missing parts from reference TRBV19 and TRBJ2-7): DGGITQSPKYLFRKEGQNVTLSCEQNLNHDAMYWYRQDPGQGLRLIYYSQIVNDFQKGDIAEGYSVSREKKESFPLTVTSAQKNPTAFYLCASSKGQGRNNKFYEQYFGPGTRLTVT.

This clonotype is a singleton in its sample. A read error may explain this, as a much larger clone is one base away. The rearrangement links TRBV4-1 to TRBJ1-5; D is perhaps TRBD1 (5 bases). In germline, CDR1 is MGHRA, CDR2 YSYEKL. Trimming shortened V by 1 base and J by 5 bases, and 12 bases separated the two germline ends. The CDR3 spans 15 residues. The CDR3 loop reads CASSQGDGGDQPQHF. CDR3 DNA sequence: TGCGCCAGCAGCCAAGGGGACGGCGGGGATCAGCCCCAGCATTTT.

At least ten counts were recorded for this clonotype. This rearrangement joins TRBV20-1 to TRBJ2-1; TRBD2 aligns across 15 bases. Germline values: CDR1 DFQATT, CDR2 SNEGSKA (reference sequence). The CDR3 covers 17 residues. Trimming took 3 bases from V and 6 from J; bases not matched to a gene: 9. This CDR3 reads CSASRTSGGAFGNEQFF. CDR3 coding DNA: TGCAGTGCTAGTAGGACTAGCGGGGGGGCCTTCGGCAATGAGCAGTTCTTC.

Comment on this clonotype: An end of the junction does not agree with germline; a read error may underlie this. V usage is TRBV5-4 and J usage is TRBJ2-1; 7 positions agree with TRBD2. CDR1 is SGHNT and CDR2 is YYREEE in the germline V gene (reference sequence). The CDR3 length is 15 residues. CDR3 nucleotides: TGTACCAGCAGCTTGGGCGGGAGCTCCTACAATGAGCAGTTCTTC. Translating it yields CTSSLGGSSYNEQFF.

This clonotype occurred many times. The chain uses TRBV2 and TRBJ1-4, with TRBD1 identical over 7 bases. V shed 6 bases, J shed 5 bases, and the junction held 3 bases outside the gene matches. The CDR3 is made up of 13 amino acids. CDR1 and CDR2 (germline): SNHLY, FYNNEI. The CDR3 loop reads CASRSQGNEKLFF. CDR3 coding DNA: TGTGCCAGCAGATCACAGGGGAATGAAAAACTGTTTTTT.